This is a list of T cell receptor beta chains from one sample in a study of molecular identifiers for immune sequencing clone quantification. In TCRdb, the PCR reads were re-called with MiXCR into one record per CDR3 protein. The sample comprises a few hundred thousand distinct CDR3 sequences, over 20% of which are singletons, and 0.65% to 0.75% rests with the top ten. The sample comprised naive CD8+ T cells from blood, with Jurkat cell RNA spiked in. These receptors were obtained from a human donor in good health. Some libraries in this study had Jurkat cell RNA spiked in. The CDR3 runs from the conserved cysteine through the conserved F or W. D genes are given only for firm matches. Clone size is stated in some rows and not others, as once, few, many or a class when expanded.

j_call,v_call,clone_size,d_call,cdr3_aa,cdr3_nt
TRBJ2-3,TRBV19,NA,TRBD2,CASSISRTAGEDTQYF,TGTGCCAGTAGTATAAGCAGGACGGCGGGAGAAGATACGCAGTATTTT
TRBJ2-1,TRBV4-1,few,TRBD1,CASSHGQDNEQFF,TGCGCCAGCAGCCATGGACAGGACAATGAGCAGTTCTTC
TRBJ1-1,TRBV30,few,NA,CAWSVVTNTEAFF,TGTGCCTGGAGTGTTGTGACGAACACTGAAGCTTTCTTT
TRBJ1-1,TRBV19,few,TRBD1,CASSMTGDTEAFF,TGTGCCAGTAGTATGACAGGGGACACTGAAGCTTTCTTT
TRBJ2-1,TRBV12-3/TRBV12-4,many,NA,CASSSRGGAEGNEQFF,TGTGCCAGCAGTTCCCGTGGCGGGGCAGAGGGGAATGAGCAGTTCTTC
TRBJ1-5,TRBV4-1,many,NA,CASSLIPGDYQPQHF,TGCGCCAGCAGCCTGATCCCAGGGGACTATCAGCCCCAGCATTTT
TRBJ1-1,TRBV28,many,TRBD1,CASSFRGQGVTEAFF,TGTGCCAGCAGTTTCCGTGGACAGGGAGTCACTGAAGCTTTCTTT
TRBJ1-1,TRBV7-2,many,NA,CASSLVPGSTEAFF,TGTGCCAGCAGCTTAGTGCCAGGCAGCACTGAAGCTTTCTTT
TRBJ2-3,TRBV30,few,TRBD2,CASGRGGTDTQYF,TGTGCCTCCGGTCGGGGGGGCACAGATACGCAGTATTTT
TRBJ2-7,TRBV4-1,few,NA,CASSQPGDEQYF,TGCGCCAGCAGCCAACCGGGGGACGAGCAGTACTTC
TRBJ2-5,TRBV5-1,once,NA,CASSLEQGDETQYF,TGCGCCAGCAGCTTGGAACAGGGCGATGAGACCCAGTACTTC
TRBJ1-5,TRBV23-1,few,TRBD1,CASSQPTGGGNQPQHF,TGCGCCAGCAGTCAGCCGACAGGGGGCGGCAATCAGCCCCAGCATTTT
TRBJ1-2,TRBV9,NA,TRBD1,CASSVESGGGGYTF,TGTGCCAGCAGCGTAGAGTCAGGGGGTGGAGGCTACACCTTC
TRBJ2-2,TRBV2,many,NA,CASDRNTGELFF,TGTGCCAGCGACAGGAACACCGGGGAGCTGTTTTTT
TRBJ1-5,TRBV15,few,NA,CATSRDWGGAQPQHF,TGTGCCACCAGCAGAGATTGGGGTGGAGCACAGCCCCAGCATTTT
TRBJ2-3,TRBV9,few,TRBD2,CASSVVASGGLADTQYF,TGTGCCAGCAGCGTAGTGGCTAGCGGGGGGCTCGCAGATACGCAGTATTTT
TRBJ2-3,TRBV7-9,many,NA,CASSSASRIATTDTQYF,TGTGCCAGCAGCTCCGCTTCGCGAATAGCCACCACAGATACGCAGTATTTT
TRBJ1-5,TRBV5-6,few,NA,CASSLSGEEPQHF,TGTGCCAGCAGCTTGTCGGGGGAGGAGCCCCAGCATTTT
TRBJ1-5,TRBV2,few,NA,CASSELVYSNQPQHF,TGTGCCAGCAGTGAGTTAGTTTATAGCAATCAGCCCCAGCATTTT
TRBJ2-7,TRBV27,once,NA,CASSPGVWHEQYF,TGTGCCAGCAGTCCGGGGGTCTGGCACGAGCAGTACTTC
TRBJ2-7,TRBV11-2,NA,NA,CASSPHGAYEQYF,TGTGCCAGCAGCCCCCACGGAGCCTACGAGCAGTACTTC
TRBJ2-7,TRBV7-9,NA,TRBD1,CASSLAPGTGGEEQYF,TGTGCCAGCAGCTTAGCTCCCGGGACAGGGGGCGAAGAGCAGTACTTC
TRBJ2-1,TRBV7-9,NA,NA,CASSSTSGEQFF,TGTGCCAGCAGCTCGACATCCGGTGAGCAGTTCTTC
TRBJ2-5,TRBV24-1,NA,TRBD2,CATSDAIAGGGTWQETQYF,TGTGCCACCAGTGATGCCATTGCGGGGGGCGGTACCTGGCAAGAGACCCAGTACTTC
TRBJ1-4,TRBV12-3/TRBV12-4,many,NA,CASSLRQRVEKLFF,TGTGCCAGCAGTTTACGACAGAGAGTCGAAAAACTGTTTTTT
TRBJ2-5,TRBV10-3,NA,TRBD2,CAISEMDLELAGETYQETQYF,TGTGCCATCAGTGAGATGGACCTCGAGCTAGCGGGAGAAACGTACCAAGAGACCCAGTACTTC
TRBJ1-5,TRBV28,many,NA,CASSPTGSNQPQHF,TGTGCCAGCAGTCCTACAGGGAGCAATCAGCCCCAGCATTTT
TRBJ1-2,TRBV29-1,many,NA,CSARDRTFYGYTF,TGCAGCGCACGTGACAGGACATTCTATGGCTACACCTTC
TRBJ2-7,TRBV29-1,NA,TRBD1,CSLLTGTGAEQYF,TGCAGCTTATTAACCGGGACAGGGGCCGAGCAGTACTTC
TRBJ1-1,TRBV15,NA,NA,CATSREFTGLTEAFF,TGTGCCACCAGCAGAGAATTTACAGGATTAACTGAAGCTTTCTTT